The rows below give T cell receptor beta chains drawn from one sample of a study of shared clonotypes between healthy human individuals. The assay was immunoSEQ multiplex PCR, and TCRdb's table has in-frame clones only and misses some. Here the sample spans approximately 97,000 clones, around two thirds being singletons. The sample consisted of memory CD8+ T cells sorted from blood. These receptors came from a young man in good health. Each CDR3 is given with its conserved first and last residue. The order of the fields is clone size, D gene, V gene, J gene, CDR3 DNA, CDR3 protein. A D gene is named only where the DNA matches it firmly. Some rows mark clone size as missing; the rest say once, few, many or name a class of expanded clone.

clone_size: once; d_call: -; v_call: TRBV10-2; j_call: TRBJ2-6; cdr3_nt: TGCGCCAGCAGTATCCAGTCCACTAGTCGGGCCAACGTCCTGACCTTC; cdr3_aa: CASSIQSTSRANVLTF
clone_size: few; d_call: TRBD2; v_call: TRBV7-9; j_call: TRBJ2-1; cdr3_nt: TGTGCCAGCAGCTTAGGGACTAGCGGGGATGTATATGAGCAGTTCTTC; cdr3_aa: CASSLGTSGDVYEQFF
clone_size: -; d_call: -; v_call: TRBV5-1; j_call: TRBJ2-1; cdr3_nt: TGCGCCAGCAGCTACCAACTAGGGGGGTCCGACAATCAGCAGTTCTTC; cdr3_aa: CASSYQLGGSDNQQFF
clone_size: -; d_call: TRBD1; v_call: TRBV19; j_call: TRBJ2-1; cdr3_nt: TGTGCCGCTCCACCGGGACAGGGGACGAATGAGCAGTTCTTC; cdr3_aa: CAAPPGQGTNEQFF
clone_size: -; d_call: TRBD2; v_call: TRBV9; j_call: TRBJ2-5; cdr3_nt: TGTGCCAGCAGCCAACTAGCGGGAGGGTACCAAGAGACCCAGTACTTC; cdr3_aa: CASSQLAGGYQETQYF
clone_size: -; d_call: TRBD2; v_call: TRBV7-8; j_call: TRBJ2-7; cdr3_nt: TGTGCCAGCAGCTTAAATGCGGGAGCTAACGAGCAGTACTTC; cdr3_aa: CASSLNAGANEQYF
clone_size: once; d_call: TRBD1; v_call: TRBV7-9; j_call: TRBJ1-5; cdr3_nt: TGTGCCAGCAGCTTACAGTCAGACAGGGGGGATCAGCCCCAGCATTTT; cdr3_aa: CASSLQSDRGDQPQHF
clone_size: -; d_call: TRBD1; v_call: TRBV19; j_call: TRBJ2-1; cdr3_nt: TGTGCCAGCGGCCCTAGGACAGGGTTAGATGAGCAGTTCTTC; cdr3_aa: CASGPRTGLDEQFF
clone_size: -; d_call: -; v_call: TRBV4-1; j_call: TRBJ2-2; cdr3_nt: TGCGCCAGCAGCCAGGGGACTTTGAACACCGGGGAGCTGTTTTTT; cdr3_aa: CASSQGTLNTGELFF
clone_size: -; d_call: TRBD2; v_call: TRBV27; j_call: TRBJ2-7; cdr3_nt: TGTGCCAGCAGTATCTGGACTAGCGGGAGCGGGTACGAGCAGTACTTC; cdr3_aa: CASSIWTSGSGYEQYF
clone_size: -; d_call: TRBD2; v_call: TRBV5-5; j_call: TRBJ2-4; cdr3_nt: TGTGCCAGCAGCCGACTAGCTGGAAACATTCAGTACTTC; cdr3_aa: CASSRLAGNIQYF
clone_size: -; d_call: TRBD1; v_call: TRBV9; j_call: TRBJ2-7; cdr3_nt: TGTGCCAGCAGCCCACGGGGACAGGGTGATCACGAGCAGTACTTC; cdr3_aa: CASSPRGQGDHEQYF
clone_size: few; d_call: -; v_call: TRBV5-6; j_call: TRBJ2-2; cdr3_nt: TGTGCCAGCAGCTTGGGCTCGTTGGTGTCGGGGGAGCTGTTTTTT; cdr3_aa: CASSLGSLVSGELFF
clone_size: once; d_call: -; v_call: TRBV7-8; j_call: TRBJ1-4; cdr3_nt: TGTGCCAGCAGCTTAAATCTCGCCGAAAAACTGTTTTTT; cdr3_aa: CASSLNLAEKLFF
clone_size: -; d_call: -; v_call: TRBV10-3; j_call: TRBJ2-1; cdr3_nt: TGTGCCATCGGGGCGGACTCCTACAATGAGCAGTTCTTC; cdr3_aa: CAIGADSYNEQFF